The rows below give T cell receptor beta chains drawn from one sample of a study of response to subunit inactivated influenza vaccine. TCRdb re-called the RT-PCR reads with MiXCR, one entry per CDR3 protein. Here the sample spans 200,000 to 250,000 distinct CDR3 sequences, 12% being singletons. Specimen: non-naive T cells sorted from PBMCs, collected 14 to 15 days before vaccination. All receptors come from a man over 45 who received an inactivated influenza vaccine. The CDR3 runs from the conserved cysteine through the conserved F or W. D genes are given only for firm matches. Size is stated for part of the rows, as once, few or many counts, or as a class when the clone is expanded.

d_gene	v_gene	abundance	j_gene	CDR3nt	CDR3aa
.	TRBV5-1	many	TRBJ2-7	TGCGCCAGCAGCTTGGTTTCATCGAGCTCCTACGAGCAGTACTTC	CASSLVSSSSYEQYF
TRBD1	TRBV28	.	TRBJ1-3	TGTGCCAGCAGTCGTCGACAGGGCTTCTCTGGAAACACCATATATTTT	CASSRRQGFSGNTIYF
TRBD2	TRBV12-3/TRBV12-4	few	TRBJ2-7	TGTGCCAGCAGTTTAGCCGGGACTAGCGGGCATGAAGTGTACGAGCAGTACTTC	CASSLAGTSGHEVYEQYF
.	TRBV6-5	few	TRBJ1-1	TGTGCCAGCACCCCGACGGGGGCGAACACTGAAGCTTTCTTT	CASTPTGANTEAFF
TRBD1	TRBV7-2	few	TRBJ2-7	TGTGCCAGCAGCGGACAACAGGGGGCCGAGCAGTACTTC	CASSGQQGAEQYF
.	TRBV5-1	many	TRBJ2-7	TGCGCCAGCAGCACTGGACTGGACGAGCAGTACTTC	CASSTGLDEQYF
.	TRBV20-1	.	TRBJ2-1	TGCAGTGTTACAGAACGGGATGAGCAGTTCTTC	CSVTERDEQFF
TRBD1	TRBV3-1	once	TRBJ2-5	TGTGCCAGCAGCCAAGCGATGGGACAGTCCGGGGAGACCCAGTACTTC	CASSQAMGQSGETQYF
TRBD1	TRBV4-1	.	TRBJ1-2	TGCGCCAGCAGCCAAGGGGCAGGGGGAGGCTACACCTTC	CASSQGAGGGYTF
.	TRBV4-3	.	TRBJ2-5	TGCGCCAGCAGCCAAACTCCGGGACCGAGGGCGGGAGAGACCCAGTACTTC	CASSQTPGPRAGETQYF
.	TRBV6-2/TRBV6-3	.	TRBJ1-5	TGTGCCAGCAGTTACTCAGGGGGAGGTCAGCCCCAGCATTTT	CASSYSGGGQPQHF
.	TRBV4-1	.	TRBJ2-2	TGCGCCAGCAGCCAAAGACAGGCCCCGAACACCGGGGAGCTGTTTTTT	CASSQRQAPNTGELFF
.	TRBV6-5	few	TRBJ1-1	TGTGCCAGCAGTTACTCAACCCAACGGGGGGGAGCGGAAGCTTTCTTT	CASSYSTQRGGAEAFF
TRBD1	TRBV28	few	TRBJ1-5	TGTGCCAGCTCCCCGGACAGGGTGGTGGATTATAGCAATCAGCCCCAGCATTTT	CASSPDRVVDYSNQPQHF
.	TRBV11-1	.	TRBJ2-1	TGTGCCAGCAGCTTGGGGTTGTTGGAGAATGAGCAGTTCTTC	CASSLGLLENEQFF
.	TRBV5-5	.	TRBJ1-2	TGTGCCAGCAGCTTGGCGGCGGCAGCTAACTATGGCTACACCTTC	CASSLAAAANYGYTF
TRBD2	TRBV4-3	.	TRBJ2-3	TGCGCCAGCAGCCAACATAGCGGGGTAAAAGATACGCAGTATTTT	CASSQHSGVKDTQYF
TRBD2	TRBV6-1	.	TRBJ2-1	TGTGCCAGTCGACTAGCGGGAGGGGATGAGCAGTTCTTC	CASRLAGGDEQFF